The present T cell receptor beta chain was sequenced within a study of T-cell reconstitution after alpha-beta-depleted transplantation in children. Study conclusions and caveats: There were some patients whose high TCRbeta diversity at day 60 came from surviving recipient T cells and thymic progenitors. At the one-year point after transplant, T-cell counts and TCRbeta diversity were found to come mostly from T cells that had been newly produced. Expanded graft clones, several hundred of them, were reportedly the source of alpha-beta T cells about two months after transplant.

This CDR3 spans 12 amino acids. Trimming took off 5 bases at V and 2 bases at J, with 8 bases between the two ends. From germline, CDR1 is DFQATT and CDR2 SNEGSKA (reference sequence). Turning to this clonotype: Its target is not known.

TCRbeta library preparation incorporated unique molecular identifiers. MiXCR was run by TCRdb on the PCR reads, yielding one entry per CDR3 protein. The sample carries about 600,000 distinct CDR3 sequences, approximately 22% recorded once. The TCR sequence derives from a boy under three years old who had a stem cell transplant for acute myeloid leukemia, so the T cells may come from the graft donor. The V call is TRBV20-1, the J call TRBJ2-3; D is undetermined. Sequencing used PBMCs, mostly from graft donor cells, obtained 360 days after TCRalphabeta/CD19-depleted stem cell transplant. The CDR3: CSALLSTDTQYF. In DNA form, the CDR3 reads TGCAGTGCTCTCCTTTCCACAGATACGCAGTATTTT.